This TCR beta chain was found in a study of T cells in Graves' hyperthyroidism and ophthalmopathy. Overall study: It was at initial diagnosis, before any treatment, that peripheral blood was collected. Study findings and constraints: Progression to ophthalmopathy was predicted a median of about 6.6 months early.

There were TCR beta CDR3 regions amplified from RNA transcripts. First-round RT-PCR of the TCR CDR3 relied on the HTBI primer set. MiXCR, applied by TCRdb to the multiplex PCR reads, yields one record per CDR3 protein. The table has hundreds of thousands of distinct CDR3 sequences, more than 12% seen once. Diagnosis relied on clinical symptoms, serum thyroxine and TRAb, thyroid ultrasound and orbital computed tomography. Each 10 ml fresh peripheral blood draw supplied the PBMCs. Remarks on this clonotype: Its antigen is still unknown.

The J segment lost 2 bases and the V segment lost 0 bases, leaving 18 bases of the junction unmatched. Germline V gives CDR1 SGHRS, CDR2 YFSETQ. CDR3 length equals 20 residues. The chain carries TRBV5-1 and TRBJ2-7; 9 bases map to TRBD2. The TCR comes from a woman between 45 and 60 years old with Graves' ophthalmopathy. Sequenced sample: blood. This CDR3 is CASSLGTTGHFTSGPYEQYF. The CDR3, as DNA: TGCGCCAGCAGCTTGGGGACGACAGGGCATTTTACTAGCGGGCCCTACGAGCAGTACTTC.